These T cell receptor beta chains were read from a single sample in a study of cytomegalovirus exposure and HLA in healthy donors. The repertoire was sequenced with immunoSEQ multiplex PCR; TCRdb's copy has only in-frame clones and lacks some. The table has 130,000 to 150,000 clones, 78% seen once; the top ten hold 2.5% to 3.5%. The sequencing input was PBMCs. These receptors all come from a male donor in good health and CMV-seronegative. Each CDR3 is given with its conserved first and last residue. A D gene is named only where the DNA matches it firmly. Rows may omit the clone size; those that give it use once, few, many or a size class.

>16|TRBV19|TRBD2|NA|TRBJ2-5
CASSIIRPSGGLSQYF
TGTGCCAGTAGTATAATCCGCCCTAGCGGGGGGTTGTCCCAGTACTTC
>18|TRBV9|NA|few|TRBJ1-2
CASSAWLGGGDENYGYTF
TGTGCCAGCAGTGCCTGGTTGGGTGGAGGGGATGAGAACTATGGCTACACCTTC
>15|TRBV4-3|NA|NA|TRBJ2-5
CASSQDIRYQETQYF
TGCGCCAGCAGCCAAGATATTAGATACCAAGAGACCCAGTACTTC
>14|TRBV6-5|NA|few|TRBJ1-5
CASSYQEGSQPQHF
TGTGCCAGCAGTTACCAGGAGGGGAGTCAGCCCCAGCATTTT
>16|TRBV6-5|NA|NA|TRBJ2-6
CASSYSRVSGANVLTF
TGTGCCAGCAGTTACTCCCGGGTTTCTGGGGCCAACGTCCTGACTTTC
>17|TRBV9|NA|NA|TRBJ1-1
CASSVGAGVKVNTEAFF
TGTGCCAGCAGCGTAGGTGCAGGGGTAAAGGTGAACACTGAAGCTTTCTTT
>12|TRBV27|NA|NA|TRBJ1-2
CASSLSGSGYTF
TGTGCCAGCAGTTTATCAGGGAGTGGCTACACCTTC
>14|TRBV7-2|NA|few|TRBJ1-1
CASSLDWGRTEAFF
TGTGCCAGCAGCTTAGATTGGGGGCGCACTGAAGCTTTCTTT
>15|TRBV6-4|NA|NA|TRBJ1-1
CASSDSPGRNTEAFF
TGTGCCAGCAGTGACTCTCCAGGGCGGAACACTGAAGCTTTCTTT
>14|TRBV27|NA|NA|TRBJ1-4
CASSSQGAEEKLFF
TGTGCCAGCAGTTCCCAAGGAGCGGAGGAAAAACTGTTTTTT
>14|TRBV10-3|TRBD1|NA|TRBJ1-5
CASHTGDSNQPQHF
TGTGCCTCCCATACAGGGGATAGCAATCAGCCCCAGCATTTC
>13|TRBV9|NA|NA|TRBJ1-5
CASSPLNGGPQHF
TGTGCCAGCAGCCCACTTAACGGAGGCCCCCAGCATTTT
>13|TRBV7-9|TRBD2|NA|TRBJ2-1
CASSTNPGLAYFF
TGTGCCAGCAGCACAAACCCGGGACTAGCGTACTTCTTC
>17|TRBV18|NA|NA|TRBJ1-5
CASSIAGQGVGNQPQHF
TGTGCCAGCTCCATCGCAGGCCAAGGTGTCGGTAATCAGCCCCAGCATTTT
>15|TRBV7-9|NA|NA|TRBJ1-2
CASSWGGGSNYGYTF
TGTGCCAGCAGCTGGGGCGGCGGCTCTAACTATGGCTACACCTTC
>18|TRBV5-4|NA|NA|TRBJ1-1
CASSVGGARQRVGTEAFF
TGTGCCAGCAGCGTTGGGGGGGCCCGACAGAGGGTGGGCACTGAAGCTTTCTTT
>14|TRBV27|TRBD1|NA|TRBJ2-7
CASRLAGGPYEQYF
TGTGCCAGCAGATTGGCAGGGGGCCCCTACGAGCAGTACTTC
>16|TRBV14|TRBD1|NA|TRBJ1-2
CASSQGPRGRDYGYTF
TGTGCCAGCAGCCAAGGCCCCAGGGGGCGCGACTATGGCTACACCTTC
>16|TRBV11-2|TRBD1|NA|TRBJ2-3
CASSPVPGQDTDTQYF
TGTGCCAGCAGCCCCGTGCCGGGACAGGACACAGATACGCAGTATTTT
>15|TRBV6-6|NA|NA|TRBJ2-7
CASSYSRQYSYEQYF
TGTGCCAGCAGTTACTCAAGACAGTATTCCTACGAGCAGTACTTC
>14|TRBV5-1|NA|NA|TRBJ2-1
CASSFLVASGEQFF
TGCGCCAGCAGCTTTCTGGTGGCGTCAGGTGAGCAGTTCTTC
>13|TRBV10-3|NA|NA|TRBJ1-1
CAISDPRYTEAFF
TGTGCCATCAGTGACCCTAGGTATACTGAAGCTTTCTTT
>12|TRBV7-7|NA|once|TRBJ1-2
CASSFLRQGYTF
TGTGCTAGCAGCTTCCTCCGCCAGGGCTACACCTTC
>18|TRBV5-6|NA|once|TRBJ2-2
CASSLRGLAGWGTGELFF
TGTGCCAGCAGCTTGCGTGGTCTTGCGGGATGGGGCACCGGGGAGCTGTTTTTT
>18|TRBV9|TRBD2|NA|TRBJ2-3
CASSAGTSGARGADTQYF
TGTGCCAGCAGCGCAGGGACTAGCGGGGCTCGAGGAGCAGATACGCAGTATTTT
>16|TRBV9|NA|NA|TRBJ1-5
CASSARGGLGDQPQHF
TGTGCCAGCAGCGCTCGGGGGGGGCTGGGGGATCAGCCCCAGCATTTT
>15|TRBV7-3|TRBD1|NA|TRBJ2-3
CASSATGALSDTQYF
TGTGCCAGCAGCGCGACAGGGGCCCTTTCAGATACGCAGTATTTT
>14|TRBV7-3|NA|NA|TRBJ1-1
CASSLTGVNTEAFF
TGTGCCAGCAGCTTAACAGGGGTGAACACTGAAGCTTTCTTT
>15|TRBV27|NA|NA|TRBJ2-7
CASSLTPDSLNEQYF
TGTGCCAGCAGTCTTACCCCCGACAGCTTAAACGAGCAGTACTTC
>16|TRBV21-1|NA|few|TRBJ2-2
CASSKGTEPSDGELFF
TGTGCCAGCAGCAAAGGGACTGAGCCAAGCGACGGGGAGCTGTTTTTT
>15|TRBV7-9|TRBD2|NA|TRBJ2-7
CASSSPSGRADEQYF
TGTGCCAGCAGCTCTCCGAGCGGGAGGGCCGACGAGCAGTACTTC
>15|TRBV25-1|NA|once|TRBJ1-1
CASSDTGTYDTEAFF
TGTGCCAGCAGTGATACCGGGACATACGATACTGAAGCTTTCTTT
>16|TRBV19|TRBD1|NA|TRBJ1-3
CASTGTGGFAGNTIYF
TGTGCCAGTACCGGGACAGGGGGTTTCGCCGGAAACACCATATATTTT
>14|TRBV7-8|NA|NA|TRBJ2-7
CASSLGEGWYEQYF
TGTGCCAGCAGCTTAGGAGAGGGCTGGTACGAGCAGTACTTC
>15|TRBV4-1|NA|few|TRBJ2-7
CASSLGLGQLYEQYF
TGCGCCAGCAGCCTGGGCCTAGGACAGTTATACGAGCAGTACTTC
>13|TRBV7-3|NA|large|TRBJ1-1
CASSLGHNTEAFF
TGTGCCAGCAGCTTGGGACACAACACTGAAGCTTTCTTT
>17|TRBV9|TRBD2|NA|TRBJ2-2
CASSAPGGGGITGELFF
TGTGCCAGCAGCGCCCCGGGCGGGGGTGGAATCACCGGGGAGCTGTTTTTT
>13|TRBV11-2|NA|NA|TRBJ2-2
CASSFRLAGELFF
TGTGCCAGCAGCTTCAGACTAGCCGGGGAGCTGTTTTTT
>15|TRBV28|NA|NA|TRBJ2-7
CASRTTPQGSYEQYF
TGTGCCAGCAGAACCACTCCTCAGGGGTCCTACGAGCAGTACTTC
>15|TRBV7-9|NA|NA|TRBJ1-1
CPSSAWGEGNTEAFF
TGTCCCAGCAGCGCATGGGGGGAGGGGAACACTGAAGCTTTCTTT